This record concerns one TCR beta chain sequence. Using immunoSEQ multiplex PCR, the repertoire was profiled, and TCRdb retains in-frame clones only, with some absent. The data contain under 300,000 clones, 86% of them singletons. These data belong to a study of blood T cell repertoires in COVID-19. Overall study context: Samples representing acute and convalescent COVID-19 were sourced from the United States, Italy and Spain. In each case, the material was cDNA or gDNA derived from T cells, B-cell-depleted T cells, or PBMCs.

This clonotype was sampled from a man in his sixties with acute or convalescent COVID-19. The sample consisted of peripheral blood.

The CDR3 loop is CASSPFRDYGEKLFF. The CDR3 DNA is TGTGCCAGCTCACCATTCAGGGATTACGGTGAAAAACTGTTTTTT. The V gene is TRBV18, the J gene TRBJ1-4; D is possibly TRBD1 (5 bases). The CDR3 runs to 15 residues. V was shortened by 2 bases and J by 7 bases, with 14 bases between the two germline ends. CDR1 and CDR2 (germline): KGHSH, LQKENI.